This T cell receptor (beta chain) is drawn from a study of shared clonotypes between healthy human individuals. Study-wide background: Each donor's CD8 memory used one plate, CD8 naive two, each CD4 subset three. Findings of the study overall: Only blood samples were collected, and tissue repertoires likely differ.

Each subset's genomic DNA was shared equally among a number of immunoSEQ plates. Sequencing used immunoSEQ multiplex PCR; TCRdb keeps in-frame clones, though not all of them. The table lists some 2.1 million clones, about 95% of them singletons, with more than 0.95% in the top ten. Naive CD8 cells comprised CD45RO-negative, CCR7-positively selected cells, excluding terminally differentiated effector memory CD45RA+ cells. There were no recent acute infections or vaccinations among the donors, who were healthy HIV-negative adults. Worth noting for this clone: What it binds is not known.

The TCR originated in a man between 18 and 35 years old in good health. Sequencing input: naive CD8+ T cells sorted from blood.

The CDR3 DNA is TGTGCCAGCAGCTTACTTGGGTCTGTGACCTACAATGAGCAGTTCTTC. This translates into CASSLLGSVTYNEQFF. The rearrangement joins TRBV7-9 to TRBJ2-1; the D is unclear. Trimming removed 2 bases from V and 2 bases from J, with 13 bases in between. The CDR3 sequence is 16 residues long. Per germline, CDR1 SEHNR and CDR2 FQNEAQ (reference sequence).